This TCR beta chain was captured by sequencing in a study of blood T cell repertoires in COVID-19. For the study at large: COVID-19 samples, acute and convalescent, were from the United States, Italy and Spain. In each case, the material was cDNA or gDNA derived from T cells, B-cell-depleted T cells, or PBMCs.

This clone was picked up a small number of times. Clones were sequenced by immunoSEQ multiplex PCR, and TCRdb holds only the in-frame ones, with some missing. This repertoire shows roughly 100,000 clones, 85% found once; its top ten account for 1.5% to 2%. The CDR3 has 13 residues. Trimming took 3 bases from V and 3 from J, leaving 8 bases between them. The germline CDR1 and CDR2 sequences are KGHSH and LQKENI. The TCR originated in a woman in her seventies with active or convalescent COVID-19. V and J are TRBV18 and TRBJ1-2; tentative D call: TRBD1 (5 bases). The sequenced sample consisted of peripheral blood. The CDR3 DNA follows: TGTGCCAGCTCACCGGCGGGGGACTATGGCTACACCTTC. Its protein is CASSPAGDYGYTF.